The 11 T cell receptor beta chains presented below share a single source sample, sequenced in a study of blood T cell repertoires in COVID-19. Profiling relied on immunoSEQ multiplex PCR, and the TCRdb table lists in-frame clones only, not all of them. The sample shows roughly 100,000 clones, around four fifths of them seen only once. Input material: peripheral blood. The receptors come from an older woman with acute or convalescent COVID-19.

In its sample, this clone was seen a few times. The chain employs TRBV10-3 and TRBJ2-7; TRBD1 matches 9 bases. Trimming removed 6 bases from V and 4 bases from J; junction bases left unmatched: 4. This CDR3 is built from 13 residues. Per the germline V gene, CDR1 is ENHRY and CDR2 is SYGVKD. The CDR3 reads CAIRGTGTYEQYF. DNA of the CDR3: TGTGCCATCAGGGGGACAGGGACGTACGAGCAGTACTTC.

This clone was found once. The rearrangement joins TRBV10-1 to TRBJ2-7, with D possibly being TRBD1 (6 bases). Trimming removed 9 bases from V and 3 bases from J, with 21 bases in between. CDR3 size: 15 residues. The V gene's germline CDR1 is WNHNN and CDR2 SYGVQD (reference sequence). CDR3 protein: CARRTWSDRFYEQYF. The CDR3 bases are TGCGCCAGACGGACCTGGTCGGACAGATTCTACGAGCAGTACTTC.

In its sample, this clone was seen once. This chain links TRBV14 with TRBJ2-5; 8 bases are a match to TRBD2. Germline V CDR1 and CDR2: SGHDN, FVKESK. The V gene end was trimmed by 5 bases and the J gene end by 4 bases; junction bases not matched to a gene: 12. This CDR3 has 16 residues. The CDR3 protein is CASSGSPGLALETQYF. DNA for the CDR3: TGTGCCAGCAGCGGGAGTCCCGGACTAGCCTTAGAGACCCAGTACTTC.

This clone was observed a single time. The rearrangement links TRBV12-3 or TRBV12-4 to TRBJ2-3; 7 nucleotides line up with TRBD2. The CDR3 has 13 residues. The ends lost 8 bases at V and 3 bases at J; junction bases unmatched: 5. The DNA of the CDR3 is TGTGCCAGCGGGGGGGGGAAGACAGATACGCAGTATTTT. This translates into CASGGGKTDTQYF.

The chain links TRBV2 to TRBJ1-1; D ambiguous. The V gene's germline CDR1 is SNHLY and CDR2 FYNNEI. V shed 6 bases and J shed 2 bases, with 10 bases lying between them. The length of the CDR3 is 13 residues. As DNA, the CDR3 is TGTGCCAGCAGCGCAGTACCTAACACTGAAGCTTTCTTT. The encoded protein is CASSAVPNTEAFF.

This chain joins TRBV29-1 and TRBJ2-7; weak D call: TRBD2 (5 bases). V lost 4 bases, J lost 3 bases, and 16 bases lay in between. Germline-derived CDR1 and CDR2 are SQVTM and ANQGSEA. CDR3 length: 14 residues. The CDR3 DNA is TGCAGCGTTGGGTCTCCGGCTAGCCTCTACGAGCAGTACTTC. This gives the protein CSVGSPASLYEQYF.

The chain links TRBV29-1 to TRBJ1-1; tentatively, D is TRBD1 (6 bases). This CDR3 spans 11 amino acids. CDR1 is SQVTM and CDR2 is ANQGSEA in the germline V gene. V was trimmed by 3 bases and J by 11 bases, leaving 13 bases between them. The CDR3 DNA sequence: TGCAGCGTTGACAGGGGTCTTTTTGCTTTCTTT. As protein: CSVDRGLFAFF.

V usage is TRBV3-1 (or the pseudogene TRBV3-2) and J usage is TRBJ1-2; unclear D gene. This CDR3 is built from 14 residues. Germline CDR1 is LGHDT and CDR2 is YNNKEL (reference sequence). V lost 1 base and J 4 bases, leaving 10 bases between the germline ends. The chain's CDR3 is CASSQASGFYGYTF. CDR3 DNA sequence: TGTGCCAGCAGCCAAGCTTCAGGCTTCTATGGCTACACCTTC.

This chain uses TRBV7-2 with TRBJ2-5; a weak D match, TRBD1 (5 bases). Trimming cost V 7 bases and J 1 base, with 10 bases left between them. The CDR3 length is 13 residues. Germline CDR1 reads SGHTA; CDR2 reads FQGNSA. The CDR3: CASTRQPQETQYF. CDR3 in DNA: TGTGCCAGCACCCGACAGCCCCAAGAGACCCAGTACTTC.

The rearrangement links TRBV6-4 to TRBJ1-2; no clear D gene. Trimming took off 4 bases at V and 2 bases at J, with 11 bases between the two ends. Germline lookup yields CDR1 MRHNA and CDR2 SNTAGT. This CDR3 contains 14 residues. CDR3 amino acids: CASSGARKNYGYTF. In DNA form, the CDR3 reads TGTGCCAGCAGTGGGGCCCGAAAGAACTATGGCTACACCTTC.

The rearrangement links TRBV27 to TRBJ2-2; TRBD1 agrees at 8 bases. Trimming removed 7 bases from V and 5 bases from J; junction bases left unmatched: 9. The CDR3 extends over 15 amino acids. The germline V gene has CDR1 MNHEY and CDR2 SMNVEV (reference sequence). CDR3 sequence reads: CASKAGGAVTGELFF. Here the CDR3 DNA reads TGTGCCAGCAAGGCAGGGGGCGCAGTTACCGGGGAGCTGTTTTTT.